This note documents a single T cell receptor beta chain sequence. The entry originates in a study of control samples from healthy donors and cancer patients. The CDR3 has 13 residues. From germline, CDR1 is SGHVS and CDR2 FQNEAQ. Trimming cost V 5 bases and J 3 bases, with 11 bases left between them. Profiled with immunoSEQ multiplex PCR; TCRdb holds only in-frame clones, not every one. Here the sample spans some 150,000 clones, around 94% being singletons. This receptor was identified in a man aged 55 to 70 with colorectal cancer. This chain uses TRBV7-8 with TRBJ2-7; possible D gene TRBD2, 5 bases. The sample consisted of PBMCs. The CDR3 is CASSPGTDYEQYF. The CDR3 DNA reads as TGTGCCAGCAGCCCGGGAACAGACTACGAGCAGTACTTC.